Below, 15 T cell receptor beta chains from the same sample are listed, as sequenced in a study of identical twins. Each CDR3 protein gets one entry after TCRdb re-called the 5' RACE reads with MiXCR. The sample consists of about 500,000 distinct CDR3 sequences, about 13% of them appearing once. The sample also formed part of further work on yellow fever vaccine responses in identical twins.

Material for sequencing was CD4+ T cells sorted from blood. These receptors were taken from a young woman in good health.

V is TRBV12-3 or TRBV12-4 and J is TRBJ1-6, with TRBD1 as a possible D gene (5 bases). The CDR3 consists of 14 residues. With 4 bases removed from V and 9 bases from J, the gap between germline ends came to 13 bases. CDR3 sequence reads: CASSSGSTSSPLHF. The DNA of the CDR3 is TGTGCCAGCAGTTCAGGGTCGACGTCTTCACCCCTCCACTTT.

This clonotype was detected a few times. The V and J genes are TRBV20-1 and TRBJ2-1; 10 bases are a match to TRBD2. V trimming: 3 bases; J trimming: 6 bases; junction bases outside the gene matches: 8. Germline V gives CDR1 DFQATT, CDR2 SNEGSKA (reference sequence). The length of the CDR3 is 15 residues. The CDR3 DNA is TGCAGTGCTAGGTTAGCGGGGGGTTTCCGCAATGAGCAGTTCTTC. This encodes CSARLAGGFRNEQFF.

V usage is TRBV12-5 and J usage is TRBJ2-3, with D uncertain. This CDR3 has 13 amino acids. In germline, CDR1 is LGHNT, CDR2 FRNRAP. The germline V and J ends were trimmed by 8 bases and 5 bases, with 14 bases remaining between them. Here the CDR3 DNA reads TGTGCTAGTAAGCCCCCCGCTCTAGATACGCAGTATTTT. It yields the protein CASKPPALDTQYF. The complete variable domain, with remaining parts taken from reference TRBV12-5 and TRBJ2-3, reads DARVTQTPRHKVTEMGQEVTMRCQPILGHNTVFWYRQTMMQGLELLAYFRNRAPLDDSGMPKDRFSAEMPDATLATLKIQPSEPRDSAVYFCASKPPALDTQYFGPGTRLTVL.

This clonotype was observed a few times. In nucleotides, the CDR3 is TGTGCCAGCTCACCAGGGACACCCACTGAAGCTTTCTTT. This gives the protein CASSPGTPTEAFF. V usage is TRBV18 and J usage is TRBJ1-1, with D perhaps matching TRBD1 (6 bases). The V end lost 2 bases, the J end lost 4 bases, and 8 bases lay between the germline ends. CDR3 length equals 13 residues. Germline V gene data show CDR1 as KGHSH and CDR2 as LQKENI.

V gene TRBV29-1 combines with J gene TRBJ2-5; 7 nucleotides agree with TRBD2. The CDR3 is 14 amino acids. V lost 4 bases and J lost 5; bases outside the gene matches: 10. Germline V gene lookup returns CDR1 SQVTM and CDR2 ANQGSEA. The CDR3 loop is CSVVLRGSVETQYF. The CDR3 DNA follows: TGCAGCGTTGTACTCCGCGGGAGTGTTGAGACCCAGTACTTC. Complete variable domain (other parts from reference TRBV29-1 and TRBJ2-5): SAVISQKPSRDICQRGTSLTIQCQVDSQVTMMFWYRQQPGQSLTLIATANQGSEATYESGFVIDKFPISRPNLTFSTLTVSNMSPEDSSIYLCSVVLRGSVETQYFGPGTRLLVL.

V usage is TRBV6-1 and J usage is TRBJ2-7; 7 bases are a match to TRBD1. V trimming: 4 bases; J trimming: 4 bases; junction bases outside the gene matches: 7. The germline CDR1 and CDR2 sequences are MNHNS and SASEGT. The length of the CDR3 is 14 residues. The CDR3 is CASSVDRDGYEQYF. CDR3 coding DNA: TGTGCCAGCAGTGTCGACAGGGACGGTTACGAGCAGTACTTC.

CDR3 nucleotide sequence: TGTGCCACCATGGAGGGACAGGGGAATTTTGGGACCCAGTACTTC. It specifies CATMEGQGNFGTQYF. This rearrangement joins TRBV12-3 or TRBV12-4 to TRBJ2-5; 10 bases map to TRBD1. The CDR3 totals 15 residues. J gave up 7 bases and V 10 bases, and 15 bases lay outside the gene matches.

This chain connects TRBV5-1 to TRBJ2-1; TRBD2 matches 7 bases. V was clipped by 3 bases and J by 1 base; unmatched bases: 7. The CDR3 totals 16 residues. Germline assignment: CDR1 SGHRS and CDR2 YFSETQ. The CDR3 spells CASSSGGISSYNEQFF. The CDR3 bases are TGCGCCAGCAGCTCCGGGGGGATTTCTTCCTACAATGAGCAGTTCTTC. The entire variable domain, with the rest obtained from reference TRBV5-1 and TRBJ2-1, is as follows: KAGVTQTPRYLIKTRGQQVTLSCSPISGHRSVSWYQQTPGQGLQFLFEYFSETQRNKGNFPGRFSGRQFSNSRSEMNVSTLELGDSALYLCASSSGGISSYNEQFFGPGTRLTVL.

This sequence joins TRBV24-1 and TRBJ1-5, with 8 bases that match TRBD1. The germline V gene has CDR1 KGHDR and CDR2 SFDVKD. The CDR3 is 15 amino acids. The trim removed 3 bases at V and 4 bases at J, leaving 4 bases unmatched. The CDR3 is CATSDRTGPNQPQHF. As DNA, the CDR3 is TGTGCCACCAGTGATAGGACAGGGCCAAATCAGCCCCAGCATTTT.

This chain links TRBV6-1 with TRBJ2-3; D ambiguous. This CDR3 spans 13 amino acids. The germline V gene has CDR1 MNHNS and CDR2 SASEGT. V was trimmed by 4 bases and J by 1 base, leaving 6 bases between them. The CDR3 here is CASSAERTDTQYF. CDR3 sequence (DNA): TGTGCCAGCAGTGCAGAGCGCACAGATACGCAGTATTTT.

This chain links TRBV2 with TRBJ1-5, with TRBD1 identical over 7 bases. The CDR3 runs to 16 residues. The germline CDR1 and CDR2 sequences are SNHLY and FYNNEI. V was clipped by 6 bases and J by 7 bases; unmatched bases: 15. The CDR3: CASRLQGGRVGQPQHF. CDR3 coding DNA: TGTGCCAGCAGACTTCAGGGGGGCCGCGTTGGGCAGCCCCAGCATTTT.

This clonotype was observed at least ten times. J is TRBJ2-3 and V is TRBV5-1, with D perhaps being TRBD1 or TRBD2 (5 bases each). V lost 0 bases and J lost 2, with 7 bases in between. Germline lookup yields CDR1 SGHRS and CDR2 YFSETQ. This CDR3 contains 14 residues. The CDR3 DNA reads as TGCGCCAGCAGCTTGGAGGGACCCACAGATACGCAGTATTTT. Residues: CASSLEGPTDTQYF.

In its sample, this clonotype was seen a few times. The chain links TRBV29-1 to TRBJ1-1; TRBD1 is a possible D gene (5 bases). V lost 4 bases and J 5 bases, leaving 14 bases between the germline ends. The germline V gene has CDR1 SQVTM and CDR2 ANQGSEA. The CDR3 extends over 13 amino acids. The CDR3 coding sequence is TGCAGCGTTGGAGAGTCGGGGGGGACTGAAGCTTTCTTT. It translates to CSVGESGGTEAFF.

The chain carries TRBV25-1 and TRBJ2-7; possible D gene TRBD1, 5 bases. Germline loops: CDR1 MGHDK, CDR2 SYGVNS. The CDR3 loop spans 15 amino acids. V was cut by 4 bases and J by 0 bases, with 13 bases left in between. The CDR3 DNA reads as TGTGCCAGCAGTGTTATCGACAGAGACTCCTACGAGCAGTACTTC. It encodes CASSVIDRDSYEQYF.

This clonotype came up many times. The CDR3 region is CASSLGQGAEQFF. The CDR3 coding sequence is TGTGCCAGCAGTTTAGGGCAGGGGGCTGAGCAGTTCTTC. This rearrangement joins TRBV12-3 or TRBV12-4 to TRBJ2-1, with 8 nucleotides matching TRBD1. The J segment lost 9 bases and the V segment lost 1 base, leaving 2 bases of the junction unmatched. This CDR3 contains 13 residues.